This T cell receptor beta chain was obtained from a study of cytomegalovirus exposure and HLA in healthy donors. Trimming took off 5 bases at V and 8 bases at J, with 18 bases between the two ends. CDR1 SNHLY and CDR2 FYNNEI come from the germline V gene. The CDR3 consists of 15 residues. To note about this clone: Its target is unknown.

13 Jbeta primers and 60 Vbeta primers were used for the PCR. In the study's own analysis: Roughly 80 million unique TCR beta chains, 9 million to 14 million shared, were counted in a later analysis. Produced via immunoSEQ multiplex PCR; TCRdb's table is partial and in-frame only. V, J and clone size reflect that table, while D and trimming were determined from the DNA. The sample has about 130,000 clones, about 80% seen once; the top ten hold about 6.8%. Overall study findings and caveats: Segments of the TCR beta V type were, in most cases, productive about 90% or about 30% of the time in an earlier analysis.

The J gene is TRBJ1-4, the V gene TRBV2, with D possibly being TRBD1 (5 bases). This sequence was found in a man aged 40-49 years in good health and CMV-seropositive. Material: PBMCs. CDR3 region: CASSKDGGVWEKLFF. The CDR3, as DNA: TGTGCCAGCAGTAAGGACGGAGGGGTTTGGGAAAAACTGTTTTTT.